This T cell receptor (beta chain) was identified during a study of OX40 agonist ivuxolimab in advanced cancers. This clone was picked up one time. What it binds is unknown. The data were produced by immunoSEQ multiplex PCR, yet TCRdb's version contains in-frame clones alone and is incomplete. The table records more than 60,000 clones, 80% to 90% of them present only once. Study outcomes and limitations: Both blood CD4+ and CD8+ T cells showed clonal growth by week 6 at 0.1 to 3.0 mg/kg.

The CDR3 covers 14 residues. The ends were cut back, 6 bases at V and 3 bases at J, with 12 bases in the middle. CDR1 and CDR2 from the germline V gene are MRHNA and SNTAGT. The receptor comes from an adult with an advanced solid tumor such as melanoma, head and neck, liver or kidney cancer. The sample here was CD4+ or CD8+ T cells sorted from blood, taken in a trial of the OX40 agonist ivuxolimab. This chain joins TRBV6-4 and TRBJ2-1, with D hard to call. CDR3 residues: CASREKANYNEQFF. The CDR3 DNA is TGTGCCAGCAGGGAAAAAGCCAACTACAATGAGCAGTTCTTC.